Listed below are T cell receptor beta chains from one sample, sequenced in a study of blood T cell repertoires in COVID-19. Here immunoSEQ multiplex PCR was the method, and the copy in TCRdb shows in-frame clones only, minus some. The top ten clones hold 5% of a sample with 290,000 or so clones, around 84% of them seen once. The sequencing input was PBMCs or T cells enriched from blood (not recorded which). These receptors were taken from a man aged 40-55 years who had been exposed to COVID-19. Each CDR3 is given with its conserved first and last residue. A D gene is named only where the DNA matches it firmly. For some rows the clone size is stated as once, few or many, or as a class when expanded; others skip it.

J	V	size	D	CDR3	DNA
TRBJ1-2	TRBV5-1	NA	NA	CASSLVDKNYGYTF	TGCGCCAGCAGCTTGGTTGACAAGAACTATGGCTACACCTTC
TRBJ1-5	TRBV6-5	NA	NA	CASSPWRDPQPQHF	TGTGCCAGCAGTCCCTGGAGGGATCCTCAGCCCCAGCATTTT
TRBJ1-2	TRBV9	NA	NA	CASSVSGGYGHTF	TGTGCCAGCAGCGTATCGGGGGGGTATGGCCACACCTTC
TRBJ2-4	TRBV9	NA	TRBD2	CASSVDPLAGGQNIQYF	TGTGCCAGCAGCGTAGACCCACTAGCGGGAGGCCAAAACATTCAGTACTTC
TRBJ1-2	TRBV30	NA	TRBD1	CAWTKTGVGYGYTF	TGTGCCTGGACAAAAACAGGGGTCGGCTATGGCTACACCTTC
TRBJ1-2	TRBV21-1	NA	NA	CASNTPTRDRVYGYTF	TGTGCCAGCAACACCCCAACTAGGGACAGGGTCTATGGCTACACCTTC
TRBJ1-5	TRBV7-2	NA	NA	CASSSFGVQPQHF	TGTGCCAGCAGCTCCTTCGGGGTTCAGCCCCAGCATTTT
TRBJ1-2	TRBV20-1	NA	NA	CSASPSYYGYTF	TGCAGTGCTAGTCCTAGCTACTATGGCTACACCTTC
TRBJ2-1	TRBV5-1	NA	TRBD2	CASTGTSGPYNEQFF	TGCGCCAGCACCGGGACTAGCGGGCCCTACAATGAGCAGTTCTTC
TRBJ1-1	TRBV5-8	NA	NA	CASSPRAGGMKAFF	TGTGCCAGCAGCCCCCGGGCCGGGGGAATGAAAGCTTTCTTT
TRBJ2-3	TRBV9	NA	NA	CASSVASGTDTQYF	TGTGCCAGCAGCGTAGCGAGCGGCACAGATACGCAGTATTTT
TRBJ2-1	TRBV6-5	NA	TRBD2	CASSFSGRLYNEQFF	TGTGCCAGCAGTTTTAGCGGGAGGCTTTACAATGAGCAGTTCTTC
TRBJ2-5	TRBV9	NA	TRBD2	CASSVSGGEQETQYF	TGTGCCAGCAGCGTATCGGGAGGGGAACAAGAGACCCAGTACTTC
TRBJ2-7	TRBV2	NA	NA	CASTLPFVYEQYF	TGTGCCAGCACCCTCCCCTTCGTCTACGAGCAGTACTTC
TRBJ2-5	TRBV19	NA	NA	CASSPKTGIRETQYF	TGTGCCAGTAGTCCAAAAACAGGGATACGGGAGACCCAGTACTTC
TRBJ1-2	TRBV29-1	NA	TRBD1	CSTGTGDRESGYTF	TGCAGTACCGGGACAGGGGATCGGGAGAGTGGCTACACCTTC
TRBJ1-6	TRBV27	few	TRBD1	CASRTGGVWGSPLHF	TGTGCCAGCAGAACAGGGGGCGTCTGGGGTTCACCCCTCCACTTT
TRBJ2-5	TRBV5-4	once	TRBD2	CASSFAGGGETQYF	TGTGCCAGCAGCTTTGCGGGGGGAGGAGAGACCCAGTACTTC
TRBJ1-2	TRBV6-5	NA	NA	CASSYSPPAPSIF	TGTGCCAGCAGTTATTCACCCCCCGCTCCGTCTATTTTC
TRBJ1-1	TRBV10-3	NA	TRBD1	CAISEPGQLNTEAFF	TGTGCCATCAGTGAGCCGGGACAGCTGAACACTGAAGCTTTCTTT
TRBJ2-5	TRBV7-3	NA	TRBD1	CASSLSGTVLETQYF	TGTGCCAGCAGCTTAAGTGGGACAGTTTTAGAGACCCAGTACTTC
TRBJ2-3	TRBV7-8	NA	TRBD2	CASSLAGRTDTQYF	TGTGCCAGCTCTCTAGCGGGACGCACAGATACGCAGTATTTT
TRBJ1-2	TRBV6-5	NA	TRBD1	CASTHKPGQGSGYTF	TGTGCCAGCACCCACAAACCCGGACAGGGATCTGGCTACACCTTC
TRBJ2-5	TRBV4-1	NA	TRBD2	CASSPGTSGSFETQYF	TGCGCCAGCAGCCCCGGGACTAGCGGGAGTTTTGAGACCCAGTACTTC
TRBJ2-7	TRBV2	NA	TRBD1	CASGTDSYEQYF	TGTGCCAGCGGGACAGATTCCTACGAGCAGTACTTC
TRBJ2-3	TRBV12-1	NA	NA	CASSAGTSGPSDTQYF	TGTGCCAGCAGCGCCGGGACTAGCGGTCCTTCGGATACGCAGTATTTT
TRBJ1-3	TRBV18	NA	NA	CASSEFDGGNTIYF	TGTGCCAGCTCAGAATTCGACGGGGGAAACACCATATATTTT
TRBJ1-2	TRBV6-5	NA	NA	CASRAAGGGYTF	TGTGCCAGCAGGGCGGCGGGGGGAGGCTACACCTTC
TRBJ2-1	TRBV27	NA	NA	CASSLKEAGYNEQFF	TGTGCCAGCAGCCTCAAAGAGGCTGGGTACAATGAGCAGTTCTTC
TRBJ2-7	TRBV12-3/TRBV12-4	few	TRBD2	CASTSGTYEQYF	TGTGCCAGTACTAGCGGGACTTACGAGCAGTACTTC
TRBJ2-1	TRBV30	NA	TRBD1	CARRDRGWNEQFF	TGTGCCAGGAGGGACAGGGGGTGGAATGAGCAGTTCTTC
TRBJ1-5	TRBV11-3	NA	TRBD1	CASSLDGTVNQPQHF	TGTGCCAGCAGCTTAGACGGGACAGTCAATCAGCCCCAGCATTTT
TRBJ2-5	TRBV28	few	NA	CASSLSGREETQYF	TGTGCCAGCAGTTTAAGTGGCAGGGAAGAGACCCAGTACTTC
TRBJ2-7	TRBV11-1	NA	TRBD2	CASQRAGVAYEQYF	TGTGCCAGCCAGAGAGCGGGAGTGGCCTACGAGCAGTACTTC
TRBJ1-2	TRBV7-9	few	NA	CASSIPTPPYGYTF	TGTGCCAGCAGCATACCGACACCTCCCTATGGCTACACCTTC
TRBJ2-1	TRBV5-6	NA	NA	CASSWRRPKVNEQFF	TGTGCCAGCAGCTGGAGGCGTCCAAAGGTCAATGAGCAGTTCTTC
TRBJ1-4	TRBV30	NA	TRBD1	CAWRTGSDEKLFF	TGTGCCTGGAGGACAGGGTCCGATGAAAAACTGTTTTTT
TRBJ2-3	TRBV2	NA	NA	CASTWGGQGDTQYF	TGTGCCAGCACTTGGGGGGGGCAAGGAGATACGCAGTATTTT
TRBJ2-1	TRBV7-3	NA	TRBD2	CASSLIGLAGGDFEQFF	TGTGCCAGCAGCTTAATAGGACTAGCGGGAGGGGATTTTGAGCAGTTCTTC
TRBJ2-5	TRBV5-6	NA	NA	CASSLIVGGLETQYF	TGTGCCAGCAGCTTGATCGTGGGGGGATTAGAGACCCAGTACTTC
TRBJ1-1	TRBV2	NA	NA	CASSASGGYTEAFF	TGTGCCAGCAGTGCCTCGGGCGGGTACACTGAAGCTTTCTTT
TRBJ2-1	TRBV4-1	NA	TRBD1	CASSQTGAHEQFF	TGCGCCAGCAGCCAAACAGGGGCCCATGAGCAGTTCTTC
TRBJ1-1	TRBV18	NA	NA	CASLLSIDKNTEAFF	TGTGCCAGCTTACTATCGATCGATAAGAACACTGAAGCTTTCTTT
TRBJ2-5	TRBV7-6	NA	TRBD2	CASRRGRSGQETQYF	TGTGCCAGCAGGCGGGGGAGAAGCGGTCAAGAGACCCAGTACTTC
TRBJ2-7	TRBV20-1	NA	TRBD2	CSASAASGRINEQYF	TGCAGTGCTAGTGCTGCTAGCGGGAGAATCAACGAGCAGTACTTC
TRBJ2-1	TRBV20-1	NA	NA	CSARAGLGQFF	TGCAGTGCTAGAGCAGGGTTAGGGCAGTTCTTC
TRBJ2-1	TRBV13	NA	NA	CASSSLRDKQFF	TGTGCCAGCAGCTCCCTCCGGGACAAGCAGTTCTTC
TRBJ2-3	TRBV6-2/TRBV6-3	NA	TRBD2	CASSYGAGAADTQYF	TGTGCCAGCAGTTACGGGGCGGGAGCAGCGGATACGCAGTATTTT
TRBJ2-1	TRBV3-1/TRBV3-2	NA	NA	CASSQGQASNEQFF	TGTGCCAGCAGCCAAGGGCAGGCTTCCAATGAGCAGTTCTTC
TRBJ2-1	TRBV9	NA	TRBD2	CASSVDRTGGVNEQFF	TGTGCCAGCAGCGTAGATCGTACGGGAGGGGTCAATGAGCAGTTCTTC
TRBJ2-3	TRBV9	NA	TRBD2	CASSVGTSGSRTDTQYF	TGTGCCAGCAGCGTAGGGACTAGCGGGAGTCGAACAGATACGCAGTATTTT
TRBJ2-1	TRBV18	NA	NA	CASSPSNVGEQFF	TGTGCCAGCTCACCATCGAACGTCGGTGAGCAGTTCTTC
TRBJ2-3	TRBV2	NA	TRBD2	CASRYRLAGGTTDTQYF	TGTGCCAGCCGCTACAGACTAGCGGGAGGGACCACAGATACGCAGTATTTT
TRBJ1-5	TRBV11-2	NA	NA	CASSLGQGNQPQHF	TGTGCCAGCAGCTTAGGGCAGGGCAATCAGCCCCAGCATTTT
TRBJ1-2	TRBV18	NA	NA	CASSPPQGVHYGYTF	TGTGCCAGCTCACCACCACAGGGTGTGCACTATGGCTACACCTTC
TRBJ1-2	TRBV5-4	NA	NA	CASSLFGANNYGYTF	TGTGCCAGCAGCTTGTTTGGGGCCAACAACTATGGCTACACCTTC
TRBJ1-2	TRBV29-1	NA	TRBD1	CSVAPGTGNYGYTF	TGCAGCGTAGCCCCCGGGACAGGGAACTATGGCTACACCTTC
TRBJ1-6	TRBV19	few	NA	CASSFLGGPLHF	TGTGCCAGTAGTTTCCTTGGGGGCCCCCTCCACTTT
TRBJ1-1	TRBV7-9	NA	NA	CASSLANGPEAFF	TGTGCCAGCAGCTTAGCGAATGGCCCTGAAGCTTTCTTT
TRBJ1-4	TRBV29-1	NA	NA	CSVVTATNEKLFF	TGCAGCGTTGTAACAGCAACTAATGAAAAACTGTTTTTT